This entry lists 14 T cell receptor beta chains sequenced from one sample in a study of T-cell memory formation after mild COVID-19. TCRdb re-derived calls from the 5' RACE reads in MiXCR, one entry per CDR3 protein. The table lists about 180,000 distinct CDR3 sequences, about 18% of them singletons, with roughly 4% in the top ten. The specimen was PBMCs or a T cell subset sorted from them (not recorded which). These receptors all stem from a young man who had mild COVID-19 (a few samples of this study predate the infection). Cell type and time point are not known.

The genes are TRBV5-1 and TRBJ2-2; no reliable D call. The CDR3 runs to 16 residues. Trimming cost V 4 bases and J 6 bases, with 19 bases left between them. Germline CDR1 reads SGHRS; CDR2 reads YFSETQ. The CDR3 reads CASSPVAKNLAGELFF. The DNA for the CDR3 is TGCGCCAGCAGCCCGGTGGCGAAGAACCTCGCCGGGGAGCTGTTTTTT.

The DNA for the CDR3 is TGTGCCAGCAGCAAACCCTGTGGACGCATTCAGTACTTC. It yields the protein CASSKPCGRIQYF. The rearrangement joins TRBV21-1 to TRBJ2-4; the DNA was not used to check the table's D call, TRBD1. TRBV21-1 is shown as a pseudogene. This CDR3 has 13 residues.

This clonotype was counted a few times. The CDR3 DNA reads TGCAGCGTTGTGCGGACAGTGGAGAATGAGCAGTTCTTC. Translating gives CSVVRTVENEQFF. The genes are TRBV29-1 and TRBJ2-1; D possibly corresponds to TRBD1 (6 bases). CDR1 SQVTM and CDR2 ANQGSEA come from the germline V gene. The CDR3 is 13 residues long. V lost 4 bases to trimming and J lost 7 bases, with 14 bases between them.

At least ten counts were recorded for this clonotype. The chain joins TRBV24-1 to TRBJ2-5; perhaps D is TRBD1 or TRBD2 (5 bases each). CDR1 is KGHDR and CDR2 is SFDVKD in the germline V gene. The CDR3 runs to 13 residues. The ends were cut back, 2 bases at V and 9 bases at J, with 12 bases in the middle. CDR3 region: CATSDSTLGAQYF. The CDR3 nucleotides read TGTGCCACCAGTGATTCGACGTTGGGGGCCCAGTACTTC.

The genes are TRBV5-1 and TRBJ2-2; 8 bases line up with TRBD2. Losses at the gene ends were 0 bases for V and 5 bases for J; bases not matched to a gene: 12. The germline V gene has CDR1 SGHRS and CDR2 YFSETQ. The CDR3 runs 18 residues. CDR3 nucleotides: TGCGCCAGCAGCTTGGCGCCACCCAGCGGGGGAGGAACCGGGGAGCTGTTTTTT. This translates into CASSLAPPSGGGTGELFF.

This rearrangement joins TRBV7-3 to TRBJ2-5, with 12 bases that match TRBD1. V was clipped by 5 bases and J by 5 bases; unmatched bases: 6. The CDR3 extends over 15 amino acids. CDR1 is SGHTA, CDR2 FQGTGA, per germline. The CDR3 DNA follows: TGTGCCAGCAGCCCCGGGACAGGGGGCGGCGAGACCCAGTACTTC. Amino acid sequence: CASSPGTGGGETQYF.

This sequence joins TRBV7-2 and TRBJ2-5; D is possibly TRBD1 or TRBD2 (5 bases each). Trimming removed 7 bases from V and 5 bases from J, with 14 bases in between. The CDR3 is 13 amino acids. Germline CDR1 SGHTA, CDR2 FQGNSA. In nucleotides, the CDR3 is TGTGCCAGCACCTATGGGACCGGGGAGACCCAGTACTTC. It codes for CASTYGTGETQYF.

This clonotype was detected ten times or more. The J gene is TRBJ2-1, the V gene TRBV19; TRBD2 aligns across 11 bases. The V and J ends lost 1 base and 3 bases, in that order; junction bases with no gene match: 5. The CDR3 loop spans 17 amino acids. Germline V gene sequence: CDR1 LNHDA, CDR2 SQIVND (reference sequence). The DNA of the CDR3 is TGTGCCAGTAGTATAGGACCGACTAGCGGGGACTACAATGAGCAGTTCTTC. It is translated as CASSIGPTSGDYNEQFF.

There are a few counts of this clonotype. This chain uses TRBV5-6 with TRBJ1-1; tentative D call: TRBD1 (5 bases). Germline CDR1 reads SGHDT; CDR2 reads YYEEEE. V lost 4 bases to trimming and J lost 1 base, with 14 bases between them. CDR3 length equals 15 residues. This CDR3 is CASSGGVPWNTEAFF. CDR3 DNA: TGTGCCAGCAGCGGAGGGGTCCCATGGAACACTGAAGCTTTCTTT.

The V call is TRBV6-2 or TRBV6-3, the J call TRBJ1-2, with TRBD1 as a possible D gene (6 bases). The V end lost 6 bases, the J end lost 8 bases, and 19 bases lay between the germline ends. This CDR3 is built from 14 residues. Germline CDR1 is MNHEY and CDR2 is SVGEGT. CDR3 protein: CASSRPQGPGGYTF. The CDR3 DNA is TGTGCCAGCAGCCGACCTCAGGGGCCGGGAGGCTACACCTTC.

V and J are TRBV14 and TRBJ1-2; D gene ambiguous. Deletions cut 3 bases from V and 4 bases from J, with 9 bases between. Per the germline V gene, CDR1 is SGHDN and CDR2 is FVKESK. The CDR3 has 13 amino acids. The CDR3 bases are TGTGCCAGCAGCCACGTGCCTTCCTATGGCTACACCTTC. Encoded protein: CASSHVPSYGYTF. The whole variable domain, filled in from reference TRBV14 and TRBJ1-2, reads EAGVTQFPSHSVIEKGQTVTLRCDPISGHDNLYWYRRVMGKEIKFLLHFVKESKQDESGMPNNRFLAERTGGTYSTLKVQPAELEDSGVYFCASSHVPSYGYTFGSGTRLTVV.

The J gene is TRBJ2-1, the V gene TRBV7-9, with 13 bases fitting TRBD2. The germline V gene has CDR1 SEHNR and CDR2 FQNEAQ (reference sequence). This CDR3 is built from 15 residues. V shed 4 bases and J 8 bases; nucleotides not matched to a gene: 5. The CDR3 loop is CASSSGTSGVDEQFF. DNA for the CDR3: TGTGCCAGCAGCTCAGGGACTAGCGGGGTTGATGAGCAGTTCTTC. The full variable domain, completed using reference TRBV7-9 and TRBJ2-1, is DTGVSQNPRHKITKRGQNVTFRCDPISEHNRLYWYRQTLGQGPEFLTYFQNEAQLEKSRLLSDRFSAERPKGSFSTLEIQRTEQGDSAMYLCASSSGTSGVDEQFFGPGTRLTVL.

This sequence joins TRBV6-5 and TRBJ2-3; D perhaps matches TRBD1 (5 bases). V lost 10 bases, J lost 1 base, and 12 bases lay in between. CDR3 length: 13 residues. Germline V lookup: CDR1 MNHEY, CDR2 SVGAGI. CDR3 DNA sequence: TGTGCCACCCTCCTAGGGGGCACAGATACGCAGTATTTT. Protein product: CATLLGGTDTQYF.

The V and J genes are TRBV7-2 and TRBJ1-2; 10 bases are shared with TRBD1. The CDR3 extends over 14 amino acids. CDR1 and CDR2 from the germline V gene are SGHTA and FQGNSA. Trimming removed 5 bases from V and 8 bases from J; junction bases left unmatched: 8. The CDR3 region is CASSQGQGFYGYTF. In nucleotides, the CDR3 is TGTGCCAGCAGCCAGGGACAGGGGTTCTACGGCTACACCTTC.